This paragraph covers one T cell receptor beta chain sequence. These data originate in a study of T-cell reconstitution after alpha-beta-depleted transplantation in children. Researchers prepared the TCRbeta library using unique molecular identifiers, the study reports. TCRdb recomputed calls from the PCR reads with MiXCR, one row per CDR3 protein. In the table there are about 500,000 distinct CDR3 sequences, about 33% of which are singletons. The sequence came from a human donor who donated a stem cell graft to a child with aplastic anemia. The sequencing here drew on PBMCs from the stem cell graft donor, taken from the stem cell graft.

CDR3 residues: CSATATSYEQYF. As DNA, the CDR3 is TGCAGTGCGACAGCAACCTCCTACGAGCAGTACTTC. The chain has TRBV20-1 and TRBJ2-7, with TRBD1 as a possible D gene (5 bases). The CDR3 has 12 amino acids. V was clipped by 6 bases and J by 0 bases, with 9 bases between them. Germline CDR1 is DFQATT and CDR2 is SNEGSKA (reference sequence).